The 10 T cell receptor beta chains given below trace back to one sample, sequenced in a study of beta chain features in type 1 diabetes. Investigators reverse transcribed all isolated RNA, so they sequenced expressed TCRB transcripts. TCRdb's table, derived via immunoSEQ multiplex PCR, lists solely in-frame clones and lacks some. The sample lists around 140,000 clones, approximately 10% occurring once. Their antigen targets remain unknown. Findings of the study overall: Shorter TCRB CDR3s, moderately but significantly so, marked every one of the four CD4+ subsets in Type 1 diabetes patients.

The sequenced material came from central memory CD4+ T cells from blood. These receptors all stem from a man younger than 40 with type 1 diabetes.

This clone was observed a handful of times. The rearrangement joins TRBV19 to TRBJ1-6; D may be TRBD1 (5 bases). The V gene lost 3 bases and the J gene lost 9 bases, with 12 bases spanning the gap. Looked up from germline, CDR1 is LNHDA and CDR2 is SQIVND (reference sequence). The CDR3 spans 14 residues. The CDR3 DNA reads TGTGCCAGTAGTATGAGCCAGGGCACTTCACCCCTCCACTTT. Protein product: CASSMSQGTSPLHF.

This chain joins TRBV15 and TRBJ1-5; TRBD1 might be the D (5 bases). CDR1 is LNHNV, CDR2 YYDKDF, per germline (reference sequence). V was clipped by 1 base and J by 2 bases, with 9 bases between them. CDR3 length: 15 residues. The CDR3 DNA sequence: TGTGCCACCAGCAGAGTCGGGACTGGCAATCAGCCCCAGCATTTT. This gives the protein CATSRVGTGNQPQHF.

The V and J genes are TRBV4-2 and TRBJ2-2; TRBD2 agrees at 13 bases. The CDR3 runs to 18 residues. CDR1 is LGHNA and CDR2 is YNFKEQ in the germline V gene. V was pared by 6 bases and J by 4 bases, with 11 bases of the junction left unmatched. The DNA of the CDR3 is TGTGCCAGCAGTTTCGGACTAGCGGGGGCCTCGGGCACCGGGGAGCTGTTTTTT. Amino acid sequence: CASSFGLAGASGTGELFF.

This clone was counted between two and nine times. The rearrangement links TRBV7-2 to TRBJ2-2; 14 nucleotides align to TRBD2. This CDR3 has 19 residues. V trimming: 6 bases; J trimming: 5 bases; junction bases outside the gene matches: 14. CDR1 SGHTA and CDR2 FQGNSA come from the germline V gene. CDR3 sequence: CASRRGLAGGYGTTGELFF. The CDR3 bases are TGTGCCAGCAGGCGTGGACTAGCGGGGGGCTACGGGACTACCGGGGAGCTGTTTTTT.

This clone was found a few times. The chain employs TRBV28 and TRBJ2-7; D is uncertain. CDR3 length: 16 amino acids. Germline CDR1 MDHEN, CDR2 SYDVKM. The germline V and J ends were trimmed by 2 bases and 3 bases, with 17 bases remaining between them. CDR3: CASSLVGEQNLYEQYF. The CDR3, as DNA: TGTGCCAGCAGTTTAGTTGGTGAACAGAACCTCTACGAGCAGTACTTC.

This clone has a handful of counts. The chain combines TRBV2 with TRBJ1-3; the D gene is possibly TRBD1 (6 bases). Trimming cost V 11 bases and J 5 bases, with 16 bases left between them. This CDR3 is 13 amino acids long. Germline V gives CDR1 SNHLY, CDR2 FYNNEI. The CDR3 DNA reads TGTGCCCATCTCGGACAGCCAAGAAACACCATATATTTT. This translates into CAHLGQPRNTIYF.

The J gene is TRBJ2-7, the V gene TRBV7-8; 8 nucleotides match TRBD1. The J segment lost 6 bases and the V segment lost 6 bases, leaving 10 bases of the junction unmatched. The CDR3 has 14 residues. Per the germline V gene, CDR1 is SGHVS and CDR2 is FQNEAQ. CDR3 nucleotide sequence: TGTGCCAGCAGTGCAATGACAGGGGAAGCCGAGCAGTACTTC. This sequence encodes CASSAMTGEAEQYF.

In its sample, this clone was seen a few times. The J gene is TRBJ2-7, the V gene TRBV19; the D is unclear. With 9 bases removed from V and 0 bases from J, the gap between germline ends came to 18 bases. This CDR3 comprises 15 residues. The V gene's germline CDR1 is LNHDA and CDR2 SQIVND (reference sequence). CDR3 loop: CASSETGQASYEQYF. CDR3 sequence (DNA): TGTGCCAGCAGTGAAACTGGTCAGGCCTCCTACGAGCAGTACTTC.

J is TRBJ2-7 and V is TRBV7-2; 11 bases agree with TRBD1. V lost 6 bases to trimming and J lost 6 bases; unmatched junction nucleotides: 7. This CDR3 is 14 amino acids long. Germline CDR1 reads SGHTA; CDR2 reads FQGNSA. DNA of the CDR3: TGTGCCAGCAGTCTAGTGGGGACAGGGGGCGAGCAGTACTTC. This translates into CASSLVGTGGEQYF.

This clone occurred a few times. The chain combines TRBV4-1 with TRBJ1-4; 7 positions agree with TRBD1. Unmatched junction bases numbered 6, after V lost 1 base and J lost 10 bases. Germline V gene sequence: CDR1 MGHRA, CDR2 YSYEKL. The CDR3 is 14 amino acids. The CDR3 bases are TGCGCCAGCAGCCAAGTCCGACAGGGAGGAAAACTGTTTTTT. It codes for CASSQVRQGGKLFF.